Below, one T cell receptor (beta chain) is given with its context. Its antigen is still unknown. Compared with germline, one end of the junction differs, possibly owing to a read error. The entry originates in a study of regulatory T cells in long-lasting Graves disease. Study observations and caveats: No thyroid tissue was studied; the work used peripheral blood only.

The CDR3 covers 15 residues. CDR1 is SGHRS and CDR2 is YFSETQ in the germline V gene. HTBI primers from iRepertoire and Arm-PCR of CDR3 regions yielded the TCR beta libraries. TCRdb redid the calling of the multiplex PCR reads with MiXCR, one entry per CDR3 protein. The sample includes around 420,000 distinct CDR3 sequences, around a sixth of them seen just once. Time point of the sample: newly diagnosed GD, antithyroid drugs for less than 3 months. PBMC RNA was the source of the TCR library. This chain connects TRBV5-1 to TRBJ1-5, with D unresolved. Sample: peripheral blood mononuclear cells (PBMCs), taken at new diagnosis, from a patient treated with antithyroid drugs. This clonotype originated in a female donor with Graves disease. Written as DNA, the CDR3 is TGCGCCAGCCGCTTGTGGGGTAGGGTGGATCAGCCCCAGCATTTT. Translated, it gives CASRLWGRVDQPQHF.